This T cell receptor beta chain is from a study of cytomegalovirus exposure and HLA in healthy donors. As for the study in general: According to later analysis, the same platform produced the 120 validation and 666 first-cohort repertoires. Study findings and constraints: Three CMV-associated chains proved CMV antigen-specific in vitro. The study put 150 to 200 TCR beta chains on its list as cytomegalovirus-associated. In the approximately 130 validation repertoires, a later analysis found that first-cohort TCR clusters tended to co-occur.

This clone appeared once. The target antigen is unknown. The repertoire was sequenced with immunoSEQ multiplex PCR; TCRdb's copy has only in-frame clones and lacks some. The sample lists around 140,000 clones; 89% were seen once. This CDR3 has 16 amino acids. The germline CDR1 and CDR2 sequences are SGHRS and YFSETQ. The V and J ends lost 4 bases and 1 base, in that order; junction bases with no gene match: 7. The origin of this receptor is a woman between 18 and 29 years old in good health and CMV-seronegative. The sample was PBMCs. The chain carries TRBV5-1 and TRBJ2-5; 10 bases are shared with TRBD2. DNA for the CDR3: TGCGCCAGCAGCCCTACTAGCGGGGTCATCCAAGAGACCCAGTACTTC. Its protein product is CASSPTSGVIQETQYF.